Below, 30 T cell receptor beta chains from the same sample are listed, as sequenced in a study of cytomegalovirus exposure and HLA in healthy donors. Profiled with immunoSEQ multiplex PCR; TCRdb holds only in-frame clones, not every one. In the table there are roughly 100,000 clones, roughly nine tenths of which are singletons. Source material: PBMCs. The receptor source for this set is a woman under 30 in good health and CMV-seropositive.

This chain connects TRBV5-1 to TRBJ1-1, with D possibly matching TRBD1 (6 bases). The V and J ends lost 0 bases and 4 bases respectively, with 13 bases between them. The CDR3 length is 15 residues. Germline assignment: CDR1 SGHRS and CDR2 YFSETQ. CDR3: CASSLVQGGGTEAFF. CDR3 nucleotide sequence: TGCGCCAGCAGCTTGGTACAGGGTGGGGGCACTGAAGCTTTCTTT. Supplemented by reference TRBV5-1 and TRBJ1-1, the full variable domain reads KAGVTQTPRYLIKTRGQQVTLSCSPISGHRSVSWYQQTPGQGLQFLFEYFSETQRNKGNFPGRFSGRQFSNSRSEMNVSTLELGDSALYLCASSLVQGGGTEAFFGQGTRLTVV.

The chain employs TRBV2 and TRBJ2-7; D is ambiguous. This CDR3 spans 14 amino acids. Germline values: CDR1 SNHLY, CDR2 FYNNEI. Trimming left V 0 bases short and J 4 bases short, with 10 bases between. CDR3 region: CASSEASGPYEQYF. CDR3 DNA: TGTGCCAGCAGTGAAGCCTCGGGTCCGTACGAGCAGTACTTC.

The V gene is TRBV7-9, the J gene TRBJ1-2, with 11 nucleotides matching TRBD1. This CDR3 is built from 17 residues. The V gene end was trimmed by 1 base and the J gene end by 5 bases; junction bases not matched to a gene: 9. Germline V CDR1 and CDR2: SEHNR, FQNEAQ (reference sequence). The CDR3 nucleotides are TGTGCCAGCAGCTTAGACGGTGGACAGGGGGCTGTATATGGCTACACCTTC. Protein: CASSLDGGQGAVYGYTF. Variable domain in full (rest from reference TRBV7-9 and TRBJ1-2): DTGVSQNPRHKITKRGQNVTFRCDPISEHNRLYWYRQTLGQGPEFLTYFQNEAQLEKSRLLSDRFSAERPKGSFSTLEIQRTEQGDSAMYLCASSLDGGQGAVYGYTFGSGTRLTVV.

The CDR3 sequence is CASSYPLGGDTEAFF. DNA for the CDR3: TGTGCCAGCAGCTACCCTCTAGGGGGCGACACTGAAGCTTTCTTT. J is TRBJ1-1 and V is TRBV7-9, with 7 bases lining up with TRBD1. The trim removed 4 bases at V and 3 bases at J, leaving 8 bases unmatched. Germline CDR1 and CDR2: SEHNR and FQNEAQ (reference sequence). This CDR3 comprises 15 residues.

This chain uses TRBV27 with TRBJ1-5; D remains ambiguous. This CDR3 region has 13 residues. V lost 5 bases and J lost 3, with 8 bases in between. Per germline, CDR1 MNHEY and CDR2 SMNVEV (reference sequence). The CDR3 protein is CASSPDTNQPQHF. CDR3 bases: TGTGCCAGCAGTCCAGACACCAATCAGCCCCAGCATTTT.

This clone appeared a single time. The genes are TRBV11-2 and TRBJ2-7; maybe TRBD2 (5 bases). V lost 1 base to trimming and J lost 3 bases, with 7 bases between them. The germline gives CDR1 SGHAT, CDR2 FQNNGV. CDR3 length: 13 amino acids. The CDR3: CASSLGEHYEQYV. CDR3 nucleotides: TGTGCCAGCAGCTTAGGGGAGCACTACGAGCAGTACGTC.

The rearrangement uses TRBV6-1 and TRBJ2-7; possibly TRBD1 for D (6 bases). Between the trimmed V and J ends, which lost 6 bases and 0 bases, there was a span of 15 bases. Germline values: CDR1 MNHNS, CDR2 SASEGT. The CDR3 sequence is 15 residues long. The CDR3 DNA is TGTGCCAGCAGGGACCGGGACACGTACTCCTACGAGCAGTACGTC. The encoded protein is CASRDRDTYSYEQYV.

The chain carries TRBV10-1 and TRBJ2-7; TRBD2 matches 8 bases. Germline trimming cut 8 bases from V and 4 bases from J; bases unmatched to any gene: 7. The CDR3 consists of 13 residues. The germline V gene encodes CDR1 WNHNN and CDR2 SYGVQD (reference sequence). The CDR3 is CASPAGGYYEQYV. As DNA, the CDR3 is TGCGCCAGCCCGGCGGGGGGCTATTACGAGCAGTACGTC.

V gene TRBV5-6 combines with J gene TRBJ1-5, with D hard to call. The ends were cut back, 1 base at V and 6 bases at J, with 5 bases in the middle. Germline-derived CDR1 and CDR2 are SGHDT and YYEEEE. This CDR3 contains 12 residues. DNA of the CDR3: TGTGCCAGCAGCTTGTACAGTCAGCCCCAGCATTTT. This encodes CASSLYSQPQHF.

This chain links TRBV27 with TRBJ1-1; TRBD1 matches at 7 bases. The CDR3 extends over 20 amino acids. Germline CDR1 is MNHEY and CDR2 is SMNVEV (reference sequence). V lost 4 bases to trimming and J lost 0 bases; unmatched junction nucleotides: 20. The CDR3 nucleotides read TGTGCCAGCAGTTACAGGGGTTGGGTCCAATCCCCCACCCTGAACACTGAAGCTTTCTTT. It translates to CASSYRGWVQSPTLNTEAFF.

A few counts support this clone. The CDR3 bases are TGTGCCAGCAGTGAAAGGGGCGGATTCCCTACGAAGCAGTACTTC. Translating gives CASSERGGFPTKQYF. The rearrangement uses TRBV2 and TRBJ2-7, with D perhaps TRBD1 (5 bases). The CDR3 runs to 15 residues. Trimming pared 2 bases from V and 8 bases from J, leaving 19 bases between. Looked up from germline, CDR1 is SNHLY and CDR2 is FYNNEI.

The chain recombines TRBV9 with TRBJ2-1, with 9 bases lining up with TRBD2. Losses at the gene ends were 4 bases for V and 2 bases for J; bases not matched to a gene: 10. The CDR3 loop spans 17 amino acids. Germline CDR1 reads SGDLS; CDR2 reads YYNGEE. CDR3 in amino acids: CASSPLMAGGPYNEQFF. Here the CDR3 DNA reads TGTGCCAGCAGCCCTTTGATGGCGGGGGGGCCCTACAATGAGCAGTTCTTC.

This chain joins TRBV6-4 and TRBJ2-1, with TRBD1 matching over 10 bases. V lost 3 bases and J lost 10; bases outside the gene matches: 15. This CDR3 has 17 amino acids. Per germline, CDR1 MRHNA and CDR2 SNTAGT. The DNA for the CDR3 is TGTGCCAGCAGTGAGACCCCCGGGACAGGGGTCTCTGGCGAGCAGTTCTTC. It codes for CASSETPGTGVSGEQFF.

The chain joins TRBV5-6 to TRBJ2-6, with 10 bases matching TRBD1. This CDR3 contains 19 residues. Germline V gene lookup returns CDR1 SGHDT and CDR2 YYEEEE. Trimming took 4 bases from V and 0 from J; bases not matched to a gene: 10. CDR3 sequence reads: CASSPLDRGSRSGANVLTF. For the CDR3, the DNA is TGTGCCAGCAGCCCCTTGGACAGGGGGTCCCGCTCTGGGGCCAACGTCCTGACTTTC. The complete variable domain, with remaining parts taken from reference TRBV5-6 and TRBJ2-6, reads DAGVTQSPTHLIKTRGQQVTLRCSPKSGHDTVSWYQQALGQGPQFIFQYYEEEERQRGNFPDRFSGHQFPNYSSELNVNALLLGDSALYLCASSPLDRGSRSGANVLTFGAGSRLTVL.

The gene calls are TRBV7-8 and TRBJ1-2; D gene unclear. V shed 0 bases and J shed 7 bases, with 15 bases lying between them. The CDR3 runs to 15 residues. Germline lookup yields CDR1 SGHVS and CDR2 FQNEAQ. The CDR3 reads CASSLAYTHGGGYTF. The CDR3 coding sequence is TGTGCCAGCAGCTTAGCTTACACCCACGGAGGTGGCTACACCTTC.

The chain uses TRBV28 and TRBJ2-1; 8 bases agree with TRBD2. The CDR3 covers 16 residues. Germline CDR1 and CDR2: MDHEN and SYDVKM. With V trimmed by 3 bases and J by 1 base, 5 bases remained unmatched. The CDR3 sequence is CASSFHGGASYNEQFF. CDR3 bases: TGTGCCAGCAGTTTTCACGGGGGGGCGTCCTACAATGAGCAGTTCTTC.

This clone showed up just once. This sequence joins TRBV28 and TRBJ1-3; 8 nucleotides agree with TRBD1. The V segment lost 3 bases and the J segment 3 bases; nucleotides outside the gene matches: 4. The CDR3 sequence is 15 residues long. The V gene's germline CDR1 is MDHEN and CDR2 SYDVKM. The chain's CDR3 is CASSLGQVFGNTIYF. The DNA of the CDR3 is TGTGCCAGCAGTTTGGGACAGGTTTTTGGAAACACCATATATTTT. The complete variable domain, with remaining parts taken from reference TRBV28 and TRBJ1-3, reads DVKVTQSSRYLVKRTGEKVFLECVQDMDHENMFWYRQDPGLGLRLIYFSYDVKMKEKGDIPEGYSVSREKKERFSLILESASTNQTSMYLCASSLGQVFGNTIYFGEGSWLTVV.

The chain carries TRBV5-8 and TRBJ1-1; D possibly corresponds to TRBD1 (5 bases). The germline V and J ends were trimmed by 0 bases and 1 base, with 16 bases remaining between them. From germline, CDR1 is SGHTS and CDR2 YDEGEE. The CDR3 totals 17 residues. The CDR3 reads CASSLVGEGISNTEAFF. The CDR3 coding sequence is TGTGCCAGCAGCTTGGTAGGGGAGGGGATCTCGAACACTGAAGCTTTCTTT.

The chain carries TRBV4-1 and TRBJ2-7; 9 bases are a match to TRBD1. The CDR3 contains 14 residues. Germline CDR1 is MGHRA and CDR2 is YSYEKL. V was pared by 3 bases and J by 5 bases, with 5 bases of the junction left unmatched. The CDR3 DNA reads TGCGCCAGCAGCCAGAGGACAGGGGAGGACGAGCAGTACTTC. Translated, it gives CASSQRTGEDEQYF.

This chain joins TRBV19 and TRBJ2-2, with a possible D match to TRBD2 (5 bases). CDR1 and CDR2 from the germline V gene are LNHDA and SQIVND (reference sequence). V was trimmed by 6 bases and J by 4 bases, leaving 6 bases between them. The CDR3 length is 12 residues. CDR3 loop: CASRSGTGELFF. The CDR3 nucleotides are TGTGCCAGTAGGAGCGGCACCGGGGAGCTGTTTTTT.

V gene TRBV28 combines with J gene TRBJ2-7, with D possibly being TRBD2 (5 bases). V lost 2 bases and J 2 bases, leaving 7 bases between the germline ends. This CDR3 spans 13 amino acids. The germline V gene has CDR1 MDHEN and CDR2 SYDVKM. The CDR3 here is CASSLDGTYEQYF. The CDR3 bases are TGTGCCAGCAGTTTAGACGGGACCTACGAGCAGTACTTC. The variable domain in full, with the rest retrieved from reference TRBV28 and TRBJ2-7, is DVKVTQSSRYLVKRTGEKVFLECVQDMDHENMFWYRQDPGLGLRLIYFSYDVKMKEKGDIPEGYSVSREKKERFSLILESASTNQTSMYLCASSLDGTYEQYFGPGTRLTVT.

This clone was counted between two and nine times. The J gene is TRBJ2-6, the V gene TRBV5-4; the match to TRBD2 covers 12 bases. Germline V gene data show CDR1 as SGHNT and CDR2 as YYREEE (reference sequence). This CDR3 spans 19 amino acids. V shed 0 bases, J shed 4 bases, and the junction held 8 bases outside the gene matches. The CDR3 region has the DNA TGTGCCAGCAGCTTGGGGCTAGCGGGGGGGAGCTCCGGGGCCAACGTCCTGACTTTC. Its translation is CASSLGLAGGSSGANVLTF.

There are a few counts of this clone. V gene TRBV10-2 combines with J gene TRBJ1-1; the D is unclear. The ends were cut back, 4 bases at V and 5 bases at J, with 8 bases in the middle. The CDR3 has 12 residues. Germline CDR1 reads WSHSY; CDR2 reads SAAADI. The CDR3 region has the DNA TGCGCCAGCAGTGTTACGGAGACTGAAGCTTTCTTT. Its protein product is CASSVTETEAFF.

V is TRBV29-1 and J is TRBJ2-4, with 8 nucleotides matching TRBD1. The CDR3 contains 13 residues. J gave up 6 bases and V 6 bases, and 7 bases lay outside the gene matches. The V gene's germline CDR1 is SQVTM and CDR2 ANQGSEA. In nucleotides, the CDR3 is TGCAGCGTCTCCACAGGGGGAGGAAACATTCAGTACTTC. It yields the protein CSVSTGGGNIQYF.

The CDR3 region has the DNA TGTGCCAGCAGCTTGGCCGGGGGGCCCCGGAGGTATGGCTACACCTTC. Its translation is CASSLAGGPRRYGYTF. The chain is built from TRBV5-4 and TRBJ1-2; tentatively, D is TRBD1 (6 bases). Between the trimmed V and J ends, which lost 0 bases and 5 bases, there was a span of 17 bases. CDR1 is SGHNT, CDR2 YYREEE, per germline (reference sequence). The CDR3 has 16 residues.

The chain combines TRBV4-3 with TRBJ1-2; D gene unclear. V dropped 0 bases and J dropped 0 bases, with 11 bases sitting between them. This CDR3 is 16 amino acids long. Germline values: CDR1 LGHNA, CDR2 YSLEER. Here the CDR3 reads CASSQEIGQANYGYTF. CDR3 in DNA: TGCGCCAGCAGCCAAGAGATTGGGCAAGCTAACTATGGCTACACCTTC.

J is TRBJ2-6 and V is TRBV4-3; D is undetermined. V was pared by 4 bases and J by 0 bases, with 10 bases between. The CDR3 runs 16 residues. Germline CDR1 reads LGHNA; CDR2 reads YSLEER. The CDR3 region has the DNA TGCGCCAGCAGCCTCGCATGGAGCTCTGGGGCCAACGTCCTGACTTTC. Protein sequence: CASSLAWSSGANVLTF.

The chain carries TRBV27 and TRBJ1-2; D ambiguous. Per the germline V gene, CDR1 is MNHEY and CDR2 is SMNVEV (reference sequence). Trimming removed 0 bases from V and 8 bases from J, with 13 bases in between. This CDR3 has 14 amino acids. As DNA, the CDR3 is TGTGCCAGCAGTTTATCCGGTCTTGGGAGGGGCTACACCTTC. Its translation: CASSLSGLGRGYTF.

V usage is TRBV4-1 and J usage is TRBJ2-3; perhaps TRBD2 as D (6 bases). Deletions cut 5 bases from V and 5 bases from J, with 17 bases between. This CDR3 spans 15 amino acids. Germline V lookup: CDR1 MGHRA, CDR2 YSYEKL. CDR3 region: CASSSPGGPEDTQYF. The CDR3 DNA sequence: TGCGCCAGCAGCTCCCCCGGAGGGCCCGAAGATACGCAGTATTTT.

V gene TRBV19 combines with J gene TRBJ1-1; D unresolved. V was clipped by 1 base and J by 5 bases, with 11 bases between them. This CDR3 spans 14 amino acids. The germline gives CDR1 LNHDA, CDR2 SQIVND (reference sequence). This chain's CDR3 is CASSIGRGNTEAFF. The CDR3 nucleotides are TGTGCCAGTAGTATAGGCCGAGGGAATACTGAAGCTTTCTTT. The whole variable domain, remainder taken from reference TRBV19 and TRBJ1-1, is DGGITQSPKYLFRKEGQNVTLSCEQNLNHDAMYWYRQDPGQGLRLIYYSQIVNDFQKGDIAEGYSVSREKKESFPLTVTSAQKNPTAFYLCASSIGRGNTEAFFGQGTRLTVV.